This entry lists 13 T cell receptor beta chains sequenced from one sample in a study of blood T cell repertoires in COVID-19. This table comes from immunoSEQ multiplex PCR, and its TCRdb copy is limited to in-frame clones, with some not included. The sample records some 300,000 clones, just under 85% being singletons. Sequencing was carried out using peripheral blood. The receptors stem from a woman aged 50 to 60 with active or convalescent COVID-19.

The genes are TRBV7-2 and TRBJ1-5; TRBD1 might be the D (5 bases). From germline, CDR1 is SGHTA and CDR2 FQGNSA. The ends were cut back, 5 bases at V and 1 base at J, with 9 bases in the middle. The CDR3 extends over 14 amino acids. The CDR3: CASSMRQSNQPQHF. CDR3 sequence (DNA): TGTGCCAGCAGCATGAGACAGAGCAATCAGCCCCAGCATTTT.

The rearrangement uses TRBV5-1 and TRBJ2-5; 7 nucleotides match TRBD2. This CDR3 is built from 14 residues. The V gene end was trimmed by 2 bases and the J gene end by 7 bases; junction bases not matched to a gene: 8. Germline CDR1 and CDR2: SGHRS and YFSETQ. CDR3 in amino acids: CASSFRAGEGTQYF. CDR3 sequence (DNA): TGCGCCAGCAGCTTCAGGGCGGGAGAAGGGACCCAGTACTTC.

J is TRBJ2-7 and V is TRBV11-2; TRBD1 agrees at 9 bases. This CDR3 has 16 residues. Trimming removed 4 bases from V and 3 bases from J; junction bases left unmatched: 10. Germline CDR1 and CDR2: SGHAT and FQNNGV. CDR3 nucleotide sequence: TGTGCCAGCAGCTCCTCGGACAGGGGATTGTTCTACGAGCAGTACTTC. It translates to CASSSSDRGLFYEQYF.

CDR3 coding DNA: TGTGCCAGTAGTATAGATCACACCTCCTACAATGAGCAGTTCTTC. Amino acids: CASSIDHTSYNEQFF. This chain links TRBV19 with TRBJ2-1; D unclear. With 0 bases removed from V and 0 bases from J, the gap between germline ends came to 6 bases. This CDR3 has 15 residues. Per the germline V gene, CDR1 is LNHDA and CDR2 is SQIVND (reference sequence).

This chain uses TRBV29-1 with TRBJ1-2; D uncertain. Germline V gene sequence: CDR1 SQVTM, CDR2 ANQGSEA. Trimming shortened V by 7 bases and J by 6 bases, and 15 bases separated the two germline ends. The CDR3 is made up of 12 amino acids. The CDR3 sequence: CSAQTDWNGYTF. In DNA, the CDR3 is TGCAGCGCACAGACGGACTGGAATGGCTACACCTTC.

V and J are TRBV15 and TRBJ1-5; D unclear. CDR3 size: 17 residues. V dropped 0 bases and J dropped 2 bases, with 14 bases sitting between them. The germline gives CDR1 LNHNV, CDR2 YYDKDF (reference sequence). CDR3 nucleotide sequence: TGTGCCACCAGCAGAGATCTGGTAGGGCGGGGCAATCAGCCCCAGCATTTT. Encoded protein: CATSRDLVGRGNQPQHF. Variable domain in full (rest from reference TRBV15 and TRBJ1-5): DAMVIQNPRYQVTQFGKPVTLSCSQTLNHNVMYWYQQKSSQAPKLLFHYYDKDFNNEADTPDNFQSRRPNTSFCFLDIRSPGLGDTAMYLCATSRDLVGRGNQPQHFGDGTRLSIL.

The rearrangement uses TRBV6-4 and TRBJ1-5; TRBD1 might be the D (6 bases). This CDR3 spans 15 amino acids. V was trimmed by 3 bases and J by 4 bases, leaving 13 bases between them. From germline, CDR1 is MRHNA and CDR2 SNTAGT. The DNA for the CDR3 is TGTGCCAGCAGTGAGACCCCCACAGGGAATCAGCCCCAGCATTTT. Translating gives CASSETPTGNQPQHF.

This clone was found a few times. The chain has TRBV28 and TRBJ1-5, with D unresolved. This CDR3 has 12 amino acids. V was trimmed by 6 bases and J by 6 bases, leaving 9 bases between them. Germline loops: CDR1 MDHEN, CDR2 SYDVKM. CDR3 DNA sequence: TGTGCCAGCAGCTTAGAGGGTCAGCCCCAGCATTTT. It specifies CASSLEGQPQHF. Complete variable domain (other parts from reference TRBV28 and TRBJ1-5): DVKVTQSSRYLVKRTGEKVFLECVQDMDHENMFWYRQDPGLGLRLIYFSYDVKMKEKGDIPEGYSVSREKKERFSLILESASTNQTSMYLCASSLEGQPQHFGDGTRLSIL.

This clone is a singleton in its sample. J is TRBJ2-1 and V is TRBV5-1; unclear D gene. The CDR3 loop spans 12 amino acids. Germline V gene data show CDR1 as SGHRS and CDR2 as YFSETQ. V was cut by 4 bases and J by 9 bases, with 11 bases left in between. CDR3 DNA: TGCGCCAGCAGCCCGGGTCGCCCTGAGCAGTTCTTC. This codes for CASSPGRPEQFF. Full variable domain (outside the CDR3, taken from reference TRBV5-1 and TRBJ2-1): KAGVTQTPRYLIKTRGQQVTLSCSPISGHRSVSWYQQTPGQGLQFLFEYFSETQRNKGNFPGRFSGRQFSNSRSEMNVSTLELGDSALYLCASSPGRPEQFFGPGTRLTVL.

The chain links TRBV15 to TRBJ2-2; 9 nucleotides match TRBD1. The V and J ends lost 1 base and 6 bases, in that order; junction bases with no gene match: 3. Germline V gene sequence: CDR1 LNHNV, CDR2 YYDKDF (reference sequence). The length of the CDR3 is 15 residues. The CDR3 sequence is CATSRAGQGSGELFF. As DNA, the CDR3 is TGTGCCACCAGCAGAGCGGGACAGGGATCCGGGGAGCTGTTTTTT.

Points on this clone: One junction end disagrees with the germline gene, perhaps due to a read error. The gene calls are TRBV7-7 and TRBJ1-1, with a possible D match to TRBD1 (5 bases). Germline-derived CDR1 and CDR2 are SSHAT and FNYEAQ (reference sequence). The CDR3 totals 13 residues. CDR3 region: CASSRERGTEAFF. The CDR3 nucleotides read TGTGCTAGCAGCCGCGAAAGGGGCACTGAAGCTTTCTTT. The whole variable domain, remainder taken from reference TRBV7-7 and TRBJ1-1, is GAGVSQSPRYKVTKRGQDVTLRCDPISSHATLYWYQQALGQGPEFLTYFNYEAQPDKSGLPSDRFSAERPEGSISTLTIQRTEQRDSAMYRCASSRERGTEAFFGQGTRLTVV.

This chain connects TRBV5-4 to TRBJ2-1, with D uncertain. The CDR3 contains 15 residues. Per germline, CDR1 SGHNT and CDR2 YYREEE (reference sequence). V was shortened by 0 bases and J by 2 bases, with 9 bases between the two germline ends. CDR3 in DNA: TGTGCCAGCAGCTTGGTGCCTCTAACCTACAATGAGCAGTTCTTC. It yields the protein CASSLVPLTYNEQFF.

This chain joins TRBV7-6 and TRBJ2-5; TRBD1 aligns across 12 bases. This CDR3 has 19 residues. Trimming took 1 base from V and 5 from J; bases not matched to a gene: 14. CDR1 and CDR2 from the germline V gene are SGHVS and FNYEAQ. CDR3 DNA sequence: TGTGCCAGCAGCTTAGTCGCCGGGACAGGGGGCGCCCGAAGGGAGACCCAGTACTTC. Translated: CASSLVAGTGGARRETQYF.